What follows are 24 T cell receptor beta chains derived from one specimen sequenced in a study of CD8 T cells in ankylosing spondylitis. TCRdb processed the 5' RACE reads anew with MiXCR; each CDR3 protein has one entry. Of 150,000 to 200,000 distinct CDR3 sequences in the sample, around 8.9% were seen once. Sequencing was carried out using blood, either unsorted or a sorted T cell fraction (not recorded which). The receptor source for this set is a female donor with ankylosing spondylitis or in good health (not recorded which).

This clonotype was counted only a few times. The V and J genes are TRBV11-2 and TRBJ2-1; the D gene could be TRBD1 or TRBD2 (5 bases each). Trimming removed 3 bases from V and 4 bases from J, with 22 bases in between. The CDR3 spans 18 residues. In germline, CDR1 is SGHAT, CDR2 FQNNGV. The CDR3 sequence: CASSFHVLDSQRYNEQFF. CDR3 nucleotide sequence: TGTGCCAGCAGCTTCCACGTCCTCGACAGCCAGCGGTACAATGAGCAGTTCTTC.

The J gene is TRBJ1-2, the V gene TRBV7-2; D might be TRBD1 (5 bases). The CDR3 has 13 residues. The germline V gene has CDR1 SGHTA and CDR2 FQGNSA. V gave up 1 base and J gave up 5 bases, with 8 bases separating them. CDR3 sequence: CASSLERTYGYTF. The CDR3 nucleotides read TGTGCCAGCAGCTTAGAGCGGACATATGGCTACACCTTC.

This clonotype was observed many times. The V gene is TRBV12-3 or TRBV12-4, the J gene TRBJ1-4, with no clear D. Deletions cut 5 bases from V and 3 bases from J, with 13 bases between. This CDR3 is 15 amino acids long. The CDR3 bases are TGTGCCAGCAGTCCCGAACCTTCACCTAATGAAAAACTGTTTTTT. This gives the protein CASSPEPSPNEKLFF.

This clonotype was found many times. V gene TRBV7-6 combines with J gene TRBJ1-1; D gene ambiguous. CDR1 SGHVS and CDR2 FNYEAQ come from the germline V gene. V lost 8 bases and J lost 2, with 12 bases in between. This CDR3 contains 13 residues. This CDR3 reads CASRLLLNTEAFF. The CDR3 region has the DNA TGTGCCAGCCGCCTCCTCCTTAACACTGAAGCTTTCTTT.

This clonotype came up a few times. The chain recombines TRBV7-8 with TRBJ2-5; no firm D call. The CDR3 extends over 13 amino acids. Trimming took 5 bases from V and 5 from J, leaving 12 bases between them. Germline loops: CDR1 SGHVS, CDR2 FQNEAQ. The CDR3 spells CASSPPASETQYF. The CDR3 DNA follows: TGTGCCAGCAGCCCACCCGCCTCGGAGACCCAGTACTTC.

This clonotype has ten or more counts. Relative to the germline gene, one junction end is altered; a read error may explain this. The gene calls are TRBV5-1 and TRBJ2-5, with D hard to call. Looked up from germline, CDR1 is SGHRS and CDR2 is YFSETQ. This CDR3 comprises 11 residues. The CDR3, as DNA: TGCGCCAGCACCCAGCAAGGGACCCAGTACTTC. Amino acid sequence: CASTQQGTQYF.

There are many counts of this clonotype. In DNA form, the CDR3 reads TGTGCCAGCAGCTTGACCACCGGGGAGCTGTTTTTT. Its protein is CASSLTTGELFF. The chain recombines TRBV7-9 with TRBJ2-2; no reliable D call. Per germline, CDR1 SEHNR and CDR2 FQNEAQ (reference sequence). V was trimmed by 3 bases and J by 4 bases, leaving 3 bases between them. The CDR3 has 12 amino acids.

This clonotype was detected many times. The genes are TRBV6-4 and TRBJ2-1; 9 bases fit TRBD2. CDR1 MRHNA and CDR2 SNTAGT come from the germline V gene. CDR3 size: 15 residues. Trimming took 5 bases from V and 8 from J; bases not matched to a gene: 10. The CDR3 loop is CASSRGRASSDEQFF. The CDR3 region has the DNA TGTGCCAGCAGTCGCGGGAGGGCCAGCTCTGATGAGCAGTTCTTC.

This clonotype showed up many times. The J gene is TRBJ1-1, the V gene TRBV24-1, with D perhaps TRBD1 (5 bases). The CDR3 totals 13 residues. Germline loops: CDR1 KGHDR, CDR2 SFDVKD. V lost 2 bases and J 4 bases, leaving 7 bases between the germline ends. The CDR3 coding sequence is TGTGCCACCAGTGATTGGGACTTCACTGAAGCTTTCTTT. It yields the protein CATSDWDFTEAFF.

This clonotype was seen more than once but under ten times. CDR3 bases: TGTGCCAGCAGCGTAGATGACAGCTACTATAATTCACCCCTCCACTTT. Translating gives CASSVDDSYYNSPLHF. The chain links TRBV9 to TRBJ1-6, with D possibly TRBD1 on 5 matching bases. The ends were cut back, 0 bases at V and 3 bases at J, with 10 bases in the middle. This CDR3 comprises 16 residues. Germline lookup yields CDR1 SGDLS and CDR2 YYNGEE.

This clonotype has only a few counts. CDR3 sequence: CASSLDGSGNTIYF. CDR3 nucleotide sequence: TGTGCCAGCAGCTTGGATGGCTCTGGAAACACCATATATTTT. The chain joins TRBV5-5 to TRBJ1-3; D gene ambiguous. This CDR3 contains 14 residues. Germline V CDR1 and CDR2: SGHKS, YYEKEE (reference sequence). Deletions cut 0 bases from V and 0 bases from J, with 4 bases between.

V gene TRBV20-1 combines with J gene TRBJ2-7, with 10 bases lining up with TRBD2. The CDR3 spans 15 residues. With V trimmed by 6 bases and J by 4 bases, 12 bases remained unmatched. CDR1 and CDR2 from the germline V gene are DFQATT and SNEGSKA (reference sequence). The CDR3 DNA follows: TGCAGTGCCAGCGGGAGGGCCAGGGAAGAATACGAGCAGTACTTC. Translated: CSASGRAREEYEQYF.

This clonotype has only a few counts. The chain recombines TRBV29-1 with TRBJ2-2; D possibly corresponds to TRBD2 (6 bases). Germline CDR1 is SQVTM and CDR2 is ANQGSEA. This CDR3 is built from 12 residues. CDR3 protein: CTFQAGTRELFF. Here the CDR3 DNA reads TGCACCTTCCAAGCGGGTACCAGGGAGCTGTTTTTT.

This clonotype was recorded at least ten times. CDR3 coding DNA: TGTGCCAGCAGTGAGTGGGAGTCCTACAATGAGCAGTTCTTC. It translates to CASSEWESYNEQFF. The chain links TRBV25-1 to TRBJ2-1; D perhaps matches TRBD2 (5 bases). The CDR3 is 14 residues long. Between the trimmed V and J ends, which lost 3 bases and 1 base, there was a span of 7 bases. CDR1 and CDR2 (germline): MGHDK, SYGVNS.

The J gene is TRBJ2-7, the V gene TRBV14; D is unresolved. Germline values: CDR1 SGHDN, CDR2 FVKESK. V was cut by 0 bases and J by 10 bases, with 19 bases left in between. This CDR3 contains 15 residues. This CDR3 reads CASSQDVTADFLQYF. The DNA of the CDR3 is TGTGCCAGCAGCCAAGACGTAACAGCAGACTTCCTCCAGTACTTC.

This clonotype was seen more than once but under ten times. The chain joins TRBV12-3 or TRBV12-4 to TRBJ2-7, with 12 bases identical to TRBD2. After removal of 5 bases from V and 2 bases from J, the junction contained 10 bases not matched to a gene. This CDR3 has 17 amino acids. The CDR3 loop is CASSNRTSGTWPYEQYF. CDR3 DNA: TGTGCCAGCAGTAATAGGACTAGCGGGACTTGGCCCTACGAGCAGTACTTC.

The chain combines TRBV3-1 with TRBJ2-6; the D is unclear. This CDR3 is built from 15 residues. Germline CDR1 LGHDT, CDR2 YNNKEL (reference sequence). Trimming shortened V by 1 base and J by 1 base, and 5 bases separated the two germline ends. For the CDR3, the DNA is TGTGCCAGCAGCCAAGGGACGTCTGGGGCCAACGTCCTGACTTTC. This translates into CASSQGTSGANVLTF. The full variable domain, with the rest looked up from reference TRBV3-1 and TRBJ2-6, is DTAVSQTPKYLVTQMGNDKSIKCEQNLGHDTMYWYKQDSKKFLKIMFSYNNKELIINETVPNRFSPKSPDKAHLNLHINSLELGDSAVYFCASSQGTSGANVLTFGAGSRLTVL.

Notes on this clonotype: Being one base from a much bigger clone, this may be a read error. The J gene is TRBJ2-7, the V gene TRBV29-1, with TRBD1 matching over 9 bases. Germline CDR1 and CDR2: SQVTM and ANQGSEA. The CDR3 length is 14 residues. Trimming cost V 0 bases and J 1 base; bases outside gene matches: 1. The CDR3 sequence is CSVEEDRGSYEQYF. The CDR3 DNA sequence: TGCAGCGTTGAAGAGGACAGGGGATCCTACGAGCAGTACTTC.

The rearrangement uses TRBV27 and TRBJ2-7, with 8 nucleotides matching TRBD2. CDR3 length: 15 amino acids. V lost 0 bases, J lost 4 bases, and 5 bases stayed unmatched. Germline V CDR1 and CDR2: MNHEY, SMNVEV (reference sequence). The CDR3 coding sequence is TGTGCCAGCAGTTTATCCTCTAGCGGGCCTTACGAGCAGTACTTC. Protein product: CASSLSSSGPYEQYF.

The chain carries TRBV28 and TRBJ1-1; D gene ambiguous. The CDR3 runs to 17 residues. The germline gives CDR1 MDHEN, CDR2 SYDVKM. The V and J ends lost 2 bases and 6 bases respectively, with 22 bases between them. CDR3 sequence reads: CASSLEMVGRGGAEAFF. The CDR3 DNA follows: TGTGCCAGCAGTTTAGAGATGGTAGGTCGTGGTGGCGCTGAAGCTTTCTTT.

This clonotype was counted a few times. The chain joins TRBV4-3 to TRBJ1-1; no clear D. CDR1 is LGHNA and CDR2 is YSLEER in the germline V gene. The V and J ends lost 3 bases and 2 bases respectively, with 7 bases between them. The CDR3 loop spans 13 amino acids. This chain's CDR3 is CASSHGPNTEAFF. The CDR3, as DNA: TGCGCCAGCAGCCACGGACCAAACACTGAAGCTTTCTTT.

This clonotype was found a few times. This sequence joins TRBV30 and TRBJ2-3; weak D call: TRBD1 (6 bases). From germline, CDR1 is GTSNPN and CDR2 SVGIG (reference sequence). CDR3 length equals 14 residues. The V end lost 2 bases, the J end lost 0 bases, and 9 bases lay between the germline ends. Here the CDR3 reads CAWSPGTSTDTQYF. CDR3 coding DNA: TGTGCCTGGAGTCCCGGGACAAGCACAGATACGCAGTATTTT.

This clonotype appeared many times. The V and J genes are TRBV3-1 and TRBJ1-2; no reliable D call. The CDR3 is made up of 15 amino acids. V was pared by 2 bases and J by 2 bases, with 12 bases between. In germline, CDR1 is LGHDT, CDR2 YNNKEL (reference sequence). CDR3 in DNA: TGTGCCAGCAGCCAAAAGCGGGCAGAAAACTATGGCTACACCTTC. It translates to CASSQKRAENYGYTF.

The chain couples TRBV3-1 to TRBJ2-5; TRBD2 matches at 7 bases. The germline V gene has CDR1 LGHDT and CDR2 YNNKEL (reference sequence). There are 14 residues in the CDR3. J gave up 3 bases and V 7 bases, and 8 bases lay outside the gene matches. CDR3 sequence (DNA): TGTGCCAGCAAGATGTCTAGCGGTAAAGAGACCCAGTACTTC. As protein: CASKMSSGKETQYF.